These T cell receptor beta chains were read from a single sample in a study of T cell responses to AZD1222 COVID-19 vaccine. TCRdb keeps only in-frame clones here, not all; method: immunoSEQ multiplex PCR. The table includes 95,000 to 150,000 clones, around 89% detected once. The sequenced sample was peripheral blood, obtained on day 0 of AZD1222 vaccination. Receptor source: an adult in good health. Both conserved end residues are part of each CDR3. D genes are given only for firm matches. Expanded clones get a size class; other rows say once, few or many, or leave the size out.

d_gene: -
j_gene: TRBJ1-5
abundance: -
v_gene: TRBV12-5
CDR3nt: TGTGCTAGTGGTTTCGCCGGTCAGCCCCAGCATTTT
CDR3aa: CASGFAGQPQHF

d_gene: TRBD1
j_gene: TRBJ2-3
abundance: -
v_gene: TRBV27
CDR3nt: TGTGCCAGCAGCCTGGGACAGCACACAGATACGCAGTATTTT
CDR3aa: CASSLGQHTDTQYF

d_gene: TRBD1
j_gene: TRBJ1-2
abundance: -
v_gene: TRBV13
CDR3nt: TGTGCCAGCAGCCTGACAGGGGTCGCTGGCTACACCTTC
CDR3aa: CASSLTGVAGYTF

d_gene: TRBD1
j_gene: TRBJ1-4
abundance: few
v_gene: TRBV4-2
CDR3nt: TGTGCCAGCAGCCAAGGGGACAGGGCCGAGGAAAAACTGTTTTTT
CDR3aa: CASSQGDRAEEKLFF

d_gene: -
j_gene: TRBJ1-4
abundance: -
v_gene: TRBV12-5
CDR3nt: TGTGCTAGTGGTTTAAGTCTCAAGGTCGCAACTAATGAAAAACTGTTTTTT
CDR3aa: CASGLSLKVATNEKLFF

d_gene: -
j_gene: TRBJ1-2
abundance: -
v_gene: TRBV5-8
CDR3nt: TGTGCCAGCAGCCGGAACAGGGCTCGGGATGGCTACACCTTC
CDR3aa: CASSRNRARDGYTF

d_gene: -
j_gene: TRBJ1-1
abundance: -
v_gene: TRBV6-5
CDR3nt: TGTGCCAGCAGTTACTCGGGGATTGAGGGCACTGAAGCTTTCTTT
CDR3aa: CASSYSGIEGTEAFF

d_gene: TRBD1
j_gene: TRBJ2-5
abundance: -
v_gene: TRBV2
CDR3nt: TGTGCCAGCAGGGTAGGACAGGGCCAAGAGACCCAGTACTTC
CDR3aa: CASRVGQGQETQYF

d_gene: TRBD1
j_gene: TRBJ1-2
abundance: -
v_gene: TRBV9
CDR3nt: TGTGCCAGCAGCCCCCAGGGGGGGGTGAGAAACTATGGCTACACCTTC
CDR3aa: CASSPQGGVRNYGYTF

d_gene: TRBD2
j_gene: TRBJ2-7
abundance: -
v_gene: TRBV29-1
CDR3nt: TGCAGCGTTGACGGCGGGGGGGGTGAGGACGAGCAGTACTTC
CDR3aa: CSVDGGGGEDEQYF

d_gene: TRBD1
j_gene: TRBJ1-1
abundance: -
v_gene: TRBV29-1
CDR3nt: TGCAGCGTTCCCGGGACAGTGAACACTGAAGCTTTCTTT
CDR3aa: CSVPGTVNTEAFF

d_gene: -
j_gene: TRBJ2-3
abundance: -
v_gene: TRBV11-2
CDR3nt: TGTGCCAGCAGCTTTGGAGGGAAAGATACGCAGTATTTT
CDR3aa: CASSFGGKDTQYF

d_gene: TRBD1
j_gene: TRBJ1-2
abundance: -
v_gene: TRBV4-1
CDR3nt: TGCGCCAGCAGCCAAGACTCAGGGGGCGCGAACTATGGCTACACCTTC
CDR3aa: CASSQDSGGANYGYTF

d_gene: -
j_gene: TRBJ1-2
abundance: few
v_gene: TRBV5-1
CDR3nt: TGCGCCAGCAGCCCAGGCCCCCGGGGGAATTCTAACTATGGCTACACCTTC
CDR3aa: CASSPGPRGNSNYGYTF

d_gene: TRBD2
j_gene: TRBJ2-1
abundance: -
v_gene: TRBV7-8
CDR3nt: TGTGCCAGCAGCCTCCGACTAGCGTTAAAAACTGATGAGCAGTTCTTC
CDR3aa: CASSLRLALKTDEQFF

d_gene: -
j_gene: TRBJ2-7
abundance: -
v_gene: TRBV5-1
CDR3nt: TGCGCCAGCAGCGTACTAGGCCACGAGCAGTACTTC
CDR3aa: CASSVLGHEQYF

d_gene: -
j_gene: TRBJ1-2
abundance: -
v_gene: TRBV29-1
CDR3nt: TGCAGCGTTGTTGTAATGACAACTAACTATGGCTACACCTTC
CDR3aa: CSVVVMTTNYGYTF

d_gene: -
j_gene: TRBJ2-5
abundance: -
v_gene: TRBV7-2
CDR3nt: TGTGCCAGCAGCCCCGCGTCGACCGGACCCCAAGAGACCCAGTACTTC
CDR3aa: CASSPASTGPQETQYF

d_gene: TRBD2
j_gene: TRBJ2-1
abundance: once
v_gene: TRBV5-8
CDR3nt: TGTGCCAGCAGCTACCAGCGGGGGGCATCCTACAATGAGCAGTTCTTC
CDR3aa: CASSYQRGASYNEQFF

d_gene: -
j_gene: TRBJ1-2
abundance: -
v_gene: TRBV6-1
CDR3nt: TGTGCCAGCAGTGAAGCGATGGTGGCGGCTTGGGGCTACACCTTC
CDR3aa: CASSEAMVAAWGYTF

d_gene: -
j_gene: TRBJ2-7
abundance: -
v_gene: TRBV6-5
CDR3nt: TGTGCCAGCAGCGGGGACACCGCTGGCGACGAGCAGTACTTC
CDR3aa: CASSGDTAGDEQYF

d_gene: TRBD1
j_gene: TRBJ1-2
abundance: -
v_gene: TRBV5-1
CDR3nt: TGCGCCAGCAGCTTGGGCAGGGGGCTGGGTGGCTACACCTTC
CDR3aa: CASSLGRGLGGYTF

d_gene: -
j_gene: TRBJ1-4
abundance: -
v_gene: TRBV5-8
CDR3nt: TGTGCCAGCAGCTTGGCGGGTGGGCCAAATGAAAAACTGTTTTTT
CDR3aa: CASSLAGGPNEKLFF

d_gene: -
j_gene: TRBJ2-7
abundance: -
v_gene: TRBV27
CDR3nt: TGTGCCAGCAGTTTAAGGCGGATTACGGGGGTTCCCCCCTACGAGCAGTACTTC
CDR3aa: CASSLRRITGVPPYEQYF

d_gene: -
j_gene: TRBJ1-1
abundance: -
v_gene: TRBV2
CDR3nt: TGTGCCAGACGGGACGCCTGGAACACTGAAGCTTTCTTT
CDR3aa: CARRDAWNTEAFF

d_gene: -
j_gene: TRBJ2-1
abundance: -
v_gene: TRBV5-5
CDR3nt: TGTGCCAGCACCGTGAGGGACACCTACAATGAGCAGTTCTTC
CDR3aa: CASTVRDTYNEQFF

d_gene: -
j_gene: TRBJ1-2
abundance: -
v_gene: TRBV19
CDR3nt: TGTGCCAGTAGTATTCCCCCGACGAACTATGGCTACACCTTC
CDR3aa: CASSIPPTNYGYTF

d_gene: -
j_gene: TRBJ1-1
abundance: -
v_gene: TRBV19
CDR3nt: TGTGCCAGTACCTCGGGACACCCAAGGACTGAAGCTTTCTTT
CDR3aa: CASTSGHPRTEAFF

d_gene: -
j_gene: TRBJ2-3
abundance: -
v_gene: TRBV25-1
CDR3nt: TGTGCCAGCAGTGAATCATTCAGGGCGCCAGATACGCAGTATTTT
CDR3aa: CASSESFRAPDTQYF

d_gene: -
j_gene: TRBJ1-2
abundance: -
v_gene: TRBV10-1
CDR3nt: TGCGCCAGCAGTGAGTCCGTCCGGTATGGCTACACCTTC
CDR3aa: CASSESVRYGYTF

d_gene: -
j_gene: TRBJ1-1
abundance: few
v_gene: TRBV12-3/TRBV12-4
CDR3nt: TGTGCCAGCAGTTTAGGAATTCTGCGAGCTTTCTTT
CDR3aa: CASSLGILRAFF

d_gene: -
j_gene: TRBJ2-7
abundance: -
v_gene: TRBV11-3
CDR3nt: TGTGCCAGCAGCTATTCGGGGGCAGTGGAGCAGTACTTC
CDR3aa: CASSYSGAVEQYF

d_gene: -
j_gene: TRBJ1-3
abundance: -
v_gene: TRBV12-3/TRBV12-4
CDR3nt: TGTGCCAGCTTATTCGGAGGAAACACCATATATTTT
CDR3aa: CASLFGGNTIYF

d_gene: -
j_gene: TRBJ1-1
abundance: -
v_gene: TRBV5-4
CDR3nt: TGTGCCAGCAGCTCTGGGGTGGTTAACACTGAAGCTTTCTTT
CDR3aa: CASSSGVVNTEAFF

d_gene: TRBD1
j_gene: TRBJ1-2
abundance: -
v_gene: TRBV14
CDR3nt: TGTGCCAGCAGCCTATCGACAGGGGGAGGCTACACCTTC
CDR3aa: CASSLSTGGGYTF

d_gene: -
j_gene: TRBJ1-6
abundance: -
v_gene: TRBV19
CDR3nt: TGTGCCAGTAGACCGTTGAGCTCCTATAATTCACCCCTCCACTTT
CDR3aa: CASRPLSSYNSPLHF

d_gene: TRBD1
j_gene: TRBJ1-2
abundance: -
v_gene: TRBV11-2
CDR3nt: TGTGCCAGCAGCCGGACAGGACTTCTCTATGGCTACACCTTC
CDR3aa: CASSRTGLLYGYTF

d_gene: TRBD1
j_gene: TRBJ1-1
abundance: -
v_gene: TRBV27
CDR3nt: TGTGCCAGCAGTCCGACAGGGGTGAACACTGAAGCTTTCTTT
CDR3aa: CASSPTGVNTEAFF

d_gene: TRBD1
j_gene: TRBJ1-2
abundance: -
v_gene: TRBV6-2/TRBV6-3
CDR3nt: TGTGCCAGCAGTCAGACAGGGTTGAGGTTGATTAGCTATGGCTACACCTTC
CDR3aa: CASSQTGLRLISYGYTF

d_gene: -
j_gene: TRBJ1-2
abundance: -
v_gene: TRBV9
CDR3nt: TGTGCCAGCAGCGCAGACAGCTTCTATGGCTACACCTTC
CDR3aa: CASSADSFYGYTF

d_gene: TRBD1
j_gene: TRBJ1-1
abundance: once
v_gene: TRBV25-1
CDR3nt: TGTGCCAGTAGACGGACAGGACTGAACACTGAAGCTTTCTTT
CDR3aa: CASRRTGLNTEAFF

d_gene: -
j_gene: TRBJ2-1
abundance: -
v_gene: TRBV5-1
CDR3nt: TGCGCCAGCAGCTTGGACGGGGGAGCGCTGAGCTCCTACAATGAGCAGTTCTTC
CDR3aa: CASSLDGGALSSYNEQFF

d_gene: -
j_gene: TRBJ1-5
abundance: -
v_gene: TRBV19
CDR3nt: TGTGCCAGTAGTAGGCAGGAGCTCCAGCCCCAGCATTTT
CDR3aa: CASSRQELQPQHF

d_gene: TRBD1
j_gene: TRBJ1-5
abundance: -
v_gene: TRBV28
CDR3nt: TGTGCCAGCAGTTTATGGACAGGGGTAGGCAATCAGCCCCAGCATTTT
CDR3aa: CASSLWTGVGNQPQHF

d_gene: TRBD1
j_gene: TRBJ2-5
abundance: -
v_gene: TRBV5-8
CDR3nt: TGTGCCAGCAGCTCTGGACAGGGAAGTCAGGAGACCCAGTACTTC
CDR3aa: CASSSGQGSQETQYF

d_gene: -
j_gene: TRBJ1-1
abundance: -
v_gene: TRBV5-4
CDR3nt: TGTGCCAGCAGCTCGACAGGTCTAAACACTGAAGCTTTCTTT
CDR3aa: CASSSTGLNTEAFF

d_gene: -
j_gene: TRBJ1-2
abundance: -
v_gene: TRBV5-1
CDR3nt: TGCGCCAGCAGAGAACCCACTAACTATGGCTACACCTTC
CDR3aa: CASREPTNYGYTF

d_gene: -
j_gene: TRBJ2-1
abundance: many
v_gene: TRBV7-3
CDR3nt: TGTGCCAGCAGCATGGACCCGGGGAATGAGCAGTTCTTC
CDR3aa: CASSMDPGNEQFF

d_gene: -
j_gene: TRBJ2-2
abundance: -
v_gene: TRBV7-2
CDR3nt: TGTGCCAGCAGCGAATTTCGACCTCCCGCCGGGGAGCTGTTTTTT
CDR3aa: CASSEFRPPAGELFF

d_gene: -
j_gene: TRBJ2-5
abundance: -
v_gene: TRBV19
CDR3nt: TGTGCCAGTAGTAGCTCCCGGGGACTCCCAGATCAAGAGACCCAGTACTTC
CDR3aa: CASSSSRGLPDQETQYF

d_gene: -
j_gene: TRBJ2-7
abundance: -
v_gene: TRBV6-1
CDR3nt: TGTGCCAGCAGTGAAGGGAGGAGATACGAGCAGTACTTC
CDR3aa: CASSEGRRYEQYF

d_gene: -
j_gene: TRBJ1-1
abundance: -
v_gene: TRBV19
CDR3nt: TGTGCCAGTAGTGTCGGGGAAGTGGGGCGCGCTTTCTTT
CDR3aa: CASSVGEVGRAFF

d_gene: -
j_gene: TRBJ1-6
abundance: -
v_gene: TRBV7-8
CDR3nt: TGTGCCAGCAGCCCCGAAGTCGAATCACCCCTCCACTTT
CDR3aa: CASSPEVESPLHF

d_gene: -
j_gene: TRBJ1-1
abundance: few
v_gene: TRBV9
CDR3nt: TGTGCCAGCAGCGCCACGTCCCGGGACGGGAGCGGCGCTTTCTTT
CDR3aa: CASSATSRDGSGAFF

d_gene: TRBD1
j_gene: TRBJ2-7
abundance: -
v_gene: TRBV2
CDR3nt: TGTGCCAGCAGTGAAGAGGGGACAGCGCTCTCCTACGAGCAGTACTTC
CDR3aa: CASSEEGTALSYEQYF

d_gene: TRBD1
j_gene: TRBJ2-1
abundance: few
v_gene: TRBV6-5
CDR3nt: TGTGCCAGCAGCCGACAGGGGCCTGAGCAGTTCTTC
CDR3aa: CASSRQGPEQFF

d_gene: -
j_gene: TRBJ2-5
abundance: -
v_gene: TRBV7-9
CDR3nt: TGTGCCAGCAGCTTAGAGGGTAGAAAAGAGACCCAGTACTTC
CDR3aa: CASSLEGRKETQYF